The sequence of this TCR beta chain was determined in a study of spatial heterogeneity in lung cancer. Study-level results: The study found that expanded intratumoral alpha and beta TCR counts tracked tumor mutation counts. Ubiquitous nonsynonymous mutations were tracked by counts of ubiquitous expanded TCRs, and regional ones by counts of regional expanded TCRs.

Time point: sample taken at primary tumor resection. The roughly 66 donors had untreated early-stage non-small cell lung cancer. Every cDNA TCR molecule received its own unique molecular identifier. Using its own MiXCR run on the 5' RACE reads, TCRdb lists one record per CDR3 protein. The data hold 8,000 or so distinct CDR3 sequences, with 6.5% to 9% observed a single time. By its share, this clonotype is medium-sized (0.01 to 0.1%). The antigen is undetermined. The receptor was isolated from a male donor with early-stage non-small cell lung cancer. Sequencing was performed on lung tumor tissue, taken at surgery.

The chain's CDR3 is CASSRTIEQYF. DNA for the CDR3: TGTGCCAGCAGCCGGACTATCGAGCAGTACTTC. This chain links TRBV11-2 with TRBJ2-7; TRBD2 might be the D (6 bases). Germline CDR1 reads SGHAT; CDR2 reads FQNNGV. This CDR3 has 11 residues. V was cut by 5 bases and J by 6 bases, with 8 bases left in between.